The 13 T cell receptor beta chains listed next were all sequenced from one sample in a study of shared T cell receptors in the human thymus. Sequencing used immunoSEQ multiplex PCR; TCRdb keeps in-frame clones, though not all of them. Of hundreds of thousands of clones in the sample, more than 75% were seen once. These data also formed part of another study, on human thymus T cells.

Sequences were obtained from thymocytes. The receptors stem from a boy in the first two years of life with a congenital heart defect.

The chain's CDR3 is CASTGSTDTQYF. As DNA, the CDR3 is TGTGCCAGCACGGGTAGCACAGATACGCAGTATTTT. The chain uses TRBV6-5 and TRBJ2-3; no reliable D call. The germline V gene has CDR1 MNHEY and CDR2 SVGAGI. CDR3 length: 12 amino acids. V was clipped by 7 bases and J by 0 bases, with 5 bases between them.

The chain employs TRBV2 and TRBJ1-5, with 8 bases that match TRBD1. The CDR3 is 15 residues long. Per the germline V gene, CDR1 is SNHLY and CDR2 is FYNNEI. The trim removed 6 bases at V and 4 bases at J, leaving 8 bases unmatched. CDR3 sequence reads: CASREQGGWNQPQHF. CDR3 bases: TGTGCCAGCAGGGAACAGGGGGGATGGAATCAGCCCCAGCATTTT.

On this clone: Distinct nucleotide sequences in the sample also encode this CDR3. The chain combines TRBV20-1 with TRBJ2-5; D might be TRBD2 (5 bases). V lost 3 bases to trimming and J lost 7 bases, with 9 bases between them. The germline CDR1 and CDR2 sequences are DFQATT and SNEGSKA (reference sequence). This CDR3 has 11 amino acids. This chain's CDR3 is CSASPGGTQYF. DNA for the CDR3: TGCAGTGCTAGTCCAGGAGGGACCCAGTACTTC.

This clone was found a few times. This chain's CDR3 is CASSLANQPQHF. For the CDR3, the DNA is TGTGCCAGCAGCTTGGCGAATCAGCCCCAGCATTTT. J is TRBJ1-5 and V is TRBV5-6; D remains ambiguous. This CDR3 is built from 12 residues. Germline lookup yields CDR1 SGHDT and CDR2 YYEEEE. V was shortened by 0 bases and J by 4 bases, with 2 bases between the two germline ends.

In this sample, this clone turned up once. The genes are TRBV28 and TRBJ2-7; D possibly corresponds to TRBD1 (6 bases). This CDR3 has 16 residues. The V end lost 1 base, the J end lost 2 bases, and 15 bases lay between the germline ends. CDR1 MDHEN and CDR2 SYDVKM come from the germline V gene. The CDR3 DNA reads as TGTGCCAGCAGTTTATTAGGCTGGACAGCACCCTACGAGCAGTACTTC. Residues: CASSLLGWTAPYEQYF.

This chain uses TRBV11-3 with TRBJ2-3, with D tentatively TRBD2 (5 bases). Germline V gene lookup returns CDR1 SGHNT and CDR2 YENEEA. The CDR3 extends over 15 amino acids. V was pared by 2 bases and J by 0 bases, with 9 bases between. The CDR3: CASSLKEASTDTQYF. The DNA of the CDR3 is TGTGCCAGCAGCTTAAAGGAGGCCAGCACAGATACGCAGTATTTT.

This rearrangement joins TRBV6-5 to TRBJ2-7, with 8 bases lining up with TRBD1. The germline V gene has CDR1 MNHEY and CDR2 SVGAGI. V lost 5 bases and J lost 2; bases outside the gene matches: 8. CDR3 size: 15 residues. CDR3 in amino acids: CASSAPGQDPYEQYF. CDR3 DNA: TGTGCCAGCAGTGCCCCGGGACAGGATCCCTACGAGCAGTACTTC.

This chain uses TRBV9 with TRBJ2-3; 11 bases are shared with TRBD2. This CDR3 has 19 residues. Trimming at V came to 4 bases and at J to 2 bases, leaving 15 bases not matched to a gene. Germline V lookup: CDR1 SGDLS, CDR2 YYNGEE. CDR3 residues: CASSPGGQMTSGNTDTQYF. The CDR3 nucleotides are TGTGCCAGCAGCCCTGGGGGACAGATGACTAGCGGGAACACAGATACGCAGTATTTT.

The J gene is TRBJ2-5, the V gene TRBV7-3; 9 bases fit TRBD2. The germline CDR1 and CDR2 sequences are SGHTA and FQGTGA. The CDR3 has 19 amino acids. The ends lost 0 bases at V and 5 bases at J; junction bases unmatched: 16. The CDR3 spells CASSLTRIAGDPTGETQYF. The CDR3 DNA sequence: TGTGCCAGCAGCTTAACGAGAATAGCGGGAGACCCGACGGGCGAGACCCAGTACTTC.

The rearrangement joins TRBV27 to TRBJ2-4; 7 bases agree with TRBD1. The V gene end was trimmed by 4 bases and the J gene end by 0 bases; junction bases not matched to a gene: 3. Germline V CDR1 and CDR2: MNHEY, SMNVEV (reference sequence). The CDR3 extends over 15 amino acids. The CDR3 bases are TGTGCCAGCAGTTCGACAGGGATAGCCAAAAACATTCAGTACTTC. This encodes CASSSTGIAKNIQYF.

The CDR3 coding sequence is TGTGCCAGCAGCCGTCCAGGGGTAGGGGATACGCAGTATTTT. Amino acids: CASSRPGVGDTQYF. The chain uses TRBV7-2 and TRBJ2-3, with D tentatively TRBD1 (6 bases). The V and J ends lost 5 bases and 6 bases respectively, with 15 bases between them. CDR1 SGHTA and CDR2 FQGNSA come from the germline V gene. CDR3 length: 14 amino acids.

The chain carries TRBV5-6 and TRBJ2-7; D gene uncertain. CDR3 length: 15 amino acids. Trimming pared 4 bases from V and 2 bases from J, leaving 16 bases between. The germline V gene encodes CDR1 SGHDT and CDR2 YYEEEE. The CDR3 DNA reads TGTGCCAGCAGCCCGGAGAGGCCCACTACCTACGAGCAGTACTTC. It specifies CASSPERPTTYEQYF. The whole variable domain, remainder taken from reference TRBV5-6 and TRBJ2-7, is DAGVTQSPTHLIKTRGQQVTLRCSPKSGHDTVSWYQQALGQGPQFIFQYYEEEERQRGNFPDRFSGHQFPNYSSELNVNALLLGDSALYLCASSPERPTTYEQYFGPGTRLTVT.

The count of this clone is one. The rearrangement uses TRBV2 and TRBJ2-7, with D perhaps matching TRBD1 (5 bases). CDR1 and CDR2 from the germline V gene are SNHLY and FYNNEI. The ends were cut back, 0 bases at V and 4 bases at J, with 13 bases in the middle. The CDR3 spans 15 residues. CDR3 in amino acids: CASSEAWWGHYEQYF. The CDR3 DNA follows: TGTGCCAGCAGTGAAGCCTGGTGGGGCCATTACGAGCAGTACTTC.